These 10 T cell receptor beta chains were all obtained from the same sample, sequenced in a study of regulatory T cells in long-lasting Graves disease. Time point defined: newly diagnosed GD, antithyroid drugs for less than 3 months. RNA extracted from PBMCs served as the sequencing template. According to the study, TCR beta libraries were built with iRepertoire HTBI primers and CDR3-region Arm-PCR. TCRdb used MiXCR to reprocess the multiplex PCR reads, holding one entry per CDR3 protein. Of about 500,000 distinct CDR3 sequences listed, roughly 15% were seen once; the top ten hold 10% to 15%. These data were also filed under a second study, of T cells in Graves' hyperthyroidism and ophthalmopathy.

The sequencing used peripheral blood mononuclear cells (PBMCs), collected at new diagnosis, from a patient treated with antithyroid drugs. Every receptor here comes from a man aged 35 to 55 with Graves disease.

The chain employs TRBV10-3 and TRBJ2-7; D is undetermined. Germline assignment: CDR1 ENHRY and CDR2 SYGVKD. Trimming shortened V by 5 bases and J by 9 bases, and 17 bases separated the two germline ends. This CDR3 region has 13 residues. CDR3 residues: CAISYSPPARQYF. The CDR3 DNA follows: TGTGCCATCAGTTACTCGCCCCCCGCGCGGCAGTACTTC.

This clonotype was seen more than once but under ten times. This chain connects TRBV15 to TRBJ1-3, with D possibly being TRBD1 (5 bases). V gave up 9 bases and J gave up 1 base, with 13 bases separating them. There are 14 residues in the CDR3. Germline CDR1 is LNHNV and CDR2 is YYDKDF (reference sequence). CDR3 sequence: CATHRRGSGNTIYF. Here the CDR3 DNA reads TGTGCCACACATCGCCGGGGGTCTGGAAACACCATATATTTT.

This clonotype was picked up many times. The V call is TRBV14, the J call TRBJ2-3, with TRBD2 identical over 7 bases. Unmatched junction bases numbered 4, after V lost 0 bases and J lost 4 bases. The CDR3 sequence is 15 residues long. Germline CDR1 SGHDN, CDR2 FVKESK. The CDR3 coding sequence is TGTGCCAGCAGCCAAGATTGGGAGGGACCAGATACGCAGTATTTT. The encoded protein is CASSQDWEGPDTQYF.

Comment on this clonotype: The junction does not match germline at one end; this may be a read error. This chain uses TRBV6-4 with TRBJ1-1; 7 nucleotides align to TRBD1. The length of the CDR3 is 16 residues. Germline assignment: CDR1 MRHNA and CDR2 SNTAGT. The CDR3 spells CASSYSRNRGNTEAFF. CDR3 bases: TGTGCCAGCAGTTACTCGAGAAACAGGGGGAACACTGAAGCTTTCTTT.

This clonotype has only a few counts. The chain is built from TRBV2 and TRBJ2-1; no firm D call. The CDR3 covers 11 residues. Germline V gene lookup returns CDR1 SNHLY and CDR2 FYNNEI. Trimming took 7 bases from V and 4 from J, leaving 5 bases between them. The CDR3 nucleotides read TGTGCCAGCATTCGATACAATGAGCAGTTCTTC. This translates into CASIRYNEQFF.

The table lists this clonotype with many counts. The chain combines TRBV2 with TRBJ1-2; D perhaps matches TRBD1 (5 bases). This CDR3 region has 13 residues. Trimming pared 11 bases from V and 6 bases from J, leaving 19 bases between. Germline CDR1 and CDR2: SNHLY and FYNNEI. In DNA form, the CDR3 reads TGTGCCGTTATCGGCGGGCAGGGCAATGGCTACACCTTC. It codes for CAVIGGQGNGYTF.

The chain recombines TRBV28 with TRBJ2-1; TRBD2 matches 7 bases. The germline V gene encodes CDR1 MDHEN and CDR2 SYDVKM. With V trimmed by 5 bases and J by 16 bases, 8 bases remained unmatched. This CDR3 has 11 residues. The CDR3 reads CASSPGLESFF. The DNA of the CDR3 is TGTGCCAGCAGTCCCGGACTAGAAAGCTTCTTC.

There are many counts of this clonotype. The chain couples TRBV11-2 to TRBJ2-1; 13 bases map to TRBD2. The germline V gene encodes CDR1 SGHAT and CDR2 FQNNGV. This CDR3 contains 16 residues. The trim removed 5 bases at V and 2 bases at J, leaving 3 bases unmatched. CDR3 amino acids: CASSRLAGGPYNEQFF. CDR3 DNA sequence: TGTGCCAGCAGCCGACTAGCGGGAGGACCCTACAATGAGCAGTTCTTC.

J is TRBJ1-2 and V is TRBV6-1, with TRBD1 as a possible D gene (5 bases). CDR1 is MNHNS and CDR2 is SASEGT in the germline V gene. Deletions cut 3 bases from V and 5 bases from J, with 7 bases between. This CDR3 is 12 amino acids long. CDR3 sequence: CASSDGGYGYTF. The CDR3 coding sequence is TGTGCCAGCAGTGATGGGGGATATGGCTACACCTTC.

This clonotype occurred a few times. V gene TRBV27 combines with J gene TRBJ1-6; D not resolved. V was cut by 3 bases and J by 2 bases, with 8 bases left in between. Germline CDR1 and CDR2: MNHEY and SMNVEV (reference sequence). This CDR3 region has 15 residues. This CDR3 is CASSFSRPYNSPLHF. Here the CDR3 DNA reads TGTGCCAGCAGTTTTTCCAGACCCTATAATTCACCCCTCCACTTT.